One T cell receptor (beta chain) is described in this entry. Its specificity is unknown. TCRdb reprocessed the reads with MiXCR, giving one entry per CDR3 protein. The data hold 750,000 to 900,000 distinct CDR3 sequences, with about 29% observed a single time. CDR1 and CDR2 (germline): SNHLY, FYNNEI. J lost 5 bases, V lost 6 bases, and 7 bases had no gene match. CDR3 length equals 15 residues. This record belongs to a study of T cell repertoires in cytomegalovirus infection. Study context: Public TCR beta signatures indicated both CMV infection and matching HLA type. Study results and caveats: Of the TCR beta families, the public ones yielded a cumulative frequency that identified carriers of CMV plus the relevant HLA.

The sample consisted of cultured CD8+ T cells from PBMCs, taken from culture after CMV antigen stimulation. This clonotype originated in a human donor in good health (CMV status not recorded). Some clones in this sample may be carry-over from other donors' samples. This chain joins TRBV2 and TRBJ2-5; TRBD1 agrees at 12 bases. CDR3 DNA: TGTGCCAGCAGGCTGGGACAGGGGGCCTCGGAGACCCAGTACTTC. Translation gives CASRLGQGASETQYF.